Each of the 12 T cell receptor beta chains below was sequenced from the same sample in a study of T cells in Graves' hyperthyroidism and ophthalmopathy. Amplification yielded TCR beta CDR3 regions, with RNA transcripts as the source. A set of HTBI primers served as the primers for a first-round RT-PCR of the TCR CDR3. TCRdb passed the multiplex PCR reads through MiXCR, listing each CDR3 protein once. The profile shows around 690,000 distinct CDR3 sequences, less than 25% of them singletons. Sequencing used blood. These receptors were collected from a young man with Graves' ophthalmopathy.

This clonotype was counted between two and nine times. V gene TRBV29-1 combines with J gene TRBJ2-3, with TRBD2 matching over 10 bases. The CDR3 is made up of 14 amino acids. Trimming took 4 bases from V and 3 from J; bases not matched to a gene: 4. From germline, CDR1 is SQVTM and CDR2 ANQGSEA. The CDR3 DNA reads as TGCAGCGTTGGGCTAGCGGGAGTAACAGATACGCAGTATTTT. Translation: CSVGLAGVTDTQYF.

As DNA, the CDR3 is TGTGCCAGCAGCTCGGAAGACAGGAAAGCTTTCTTT. Encoded protein: CASSSEDRKAFF. The chain links TRBV3-1 to TRBJ1-1, with a tentative D call TRBD1 (6 bases). The germline V gene has CDR1 LGHDT and CDR2 YNNKEL (reference sequence). This CDR3 has 12 amino acids. Trimming took 5 bases from V and 9 from J, leaving 13 bases between them. The full variable domain, rest sourced from reference TRBV3-1 and TRBJ1-1, is DTAVSQTPKYLVTQMGNDKSIKCEQNLGHDTMYWYKQDSKKFLKIMFSYNNKELIINETVPNRFSPKSPDKAHLNLHINSLELGDSAVYFCASSSEDRKAFFGQGTRLTVV.

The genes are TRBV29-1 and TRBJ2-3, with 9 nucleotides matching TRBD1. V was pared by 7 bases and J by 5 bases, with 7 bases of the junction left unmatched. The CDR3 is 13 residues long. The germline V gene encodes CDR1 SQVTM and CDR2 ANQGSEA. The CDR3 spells CSGGQGSLDTQYF. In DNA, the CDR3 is TGCAGCGGCGGACAGGGGTCTTTAGATACGCAGTATTTT.

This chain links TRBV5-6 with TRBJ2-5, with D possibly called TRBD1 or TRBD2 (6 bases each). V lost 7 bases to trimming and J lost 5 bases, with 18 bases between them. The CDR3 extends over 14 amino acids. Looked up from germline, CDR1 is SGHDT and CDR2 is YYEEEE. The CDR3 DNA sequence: TGTGCCAGCGGATTACAGGGACTTAGTGAGACCCAGTACTTC. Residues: CASGLQGLSETQYF.

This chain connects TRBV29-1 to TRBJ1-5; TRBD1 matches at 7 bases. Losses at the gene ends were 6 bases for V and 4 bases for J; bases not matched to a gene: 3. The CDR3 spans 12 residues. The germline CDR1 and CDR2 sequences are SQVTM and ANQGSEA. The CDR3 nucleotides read TGCAGCGTACTACAGGGGAATCAGCCCCAGCATTTT. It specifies CSVLQGNQPQHF. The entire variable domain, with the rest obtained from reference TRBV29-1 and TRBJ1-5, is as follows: SAVISQKPSRDICQRGTSLTIQCQVDSQVTMMFWYRQQPGQSLTLIATANQGSEATYESGFVIDKFPISRPNLTFSTLTVSNMSPEDSSIYLCSVLQGNQPQHFGDGTRLSIL.

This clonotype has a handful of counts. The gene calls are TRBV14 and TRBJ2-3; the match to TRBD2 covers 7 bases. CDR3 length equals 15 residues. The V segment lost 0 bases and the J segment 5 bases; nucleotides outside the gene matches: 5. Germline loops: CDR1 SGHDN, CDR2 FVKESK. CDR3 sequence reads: CASSQDVAGEDTQYF. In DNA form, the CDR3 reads TGTGCCAGCAGCCAAGATGTGGCGGGAGAAGATACGCAGTATTTT.

CDR3 region: CASSQTGIRITGELFF. The CDR3 DNA sequence: TGTGCCAGCAGCCAGACAGGGATACGAATCACCGGGGAGCTGTTTTTT. This chain connects TRBV4-2 to TRBJ2-2; 7 bases line up with TRBD1. Germline trimming cut 3 bases from V and 4 bases from J; bases unmatched to any gene: 8. Germline loops: CDR1 LGHNA, CDR2 YNFKEQ. The CDR3 length is 16 residues.

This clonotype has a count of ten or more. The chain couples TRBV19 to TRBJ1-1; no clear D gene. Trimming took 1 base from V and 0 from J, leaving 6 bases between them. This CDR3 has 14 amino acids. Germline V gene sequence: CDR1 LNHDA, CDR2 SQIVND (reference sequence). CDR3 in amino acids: CASSIVAVNTEAFF. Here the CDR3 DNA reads TGTGCCAGTAGTATAGTTGCGGTGAACACTGAAGCTTTCTTT. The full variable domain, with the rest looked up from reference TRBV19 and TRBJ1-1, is DGGITQSPKYLFRKEGQNVTLSCEQNLNHDAMYWYRQDPGQGLRLIYYSQIVNDFQKGDIAEGYSVSREKKESFPLTVTSAQKNPTAFYLCASSIVAVNTEAFFGQGTRLTVV.

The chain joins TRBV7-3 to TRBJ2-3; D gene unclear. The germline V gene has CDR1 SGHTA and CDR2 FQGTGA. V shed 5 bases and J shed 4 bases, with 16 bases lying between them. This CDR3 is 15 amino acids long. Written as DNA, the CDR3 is TGTGCCAGCAGCGCCTCGCCGCCGCCGGCAGATACGCAGTATTTT. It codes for CASSASPPPADTQYF.

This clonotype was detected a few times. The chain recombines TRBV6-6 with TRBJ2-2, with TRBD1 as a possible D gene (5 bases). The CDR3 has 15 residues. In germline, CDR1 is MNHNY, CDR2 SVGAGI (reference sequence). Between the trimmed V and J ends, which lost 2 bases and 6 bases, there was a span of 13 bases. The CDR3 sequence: CASSYQTDFPGELFF. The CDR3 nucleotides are TGTGCCAGCAGTTACCAGACAGATTTTCCCGGGGAGCTGTTTTTT.

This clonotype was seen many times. The CDR3 DNA sequence: TGCGCCAGCAGCCAGGGGAGGGGCTATGAGCAGTTCTTC. Its protein product is CASSQGRGYEQFF. The gene calls are TRBV4-3 and TRBJ2-1, with 7 bases identical to TRBD2. CDR1 and CDR2 (germline): LGHNA, YSLEER. The CDR3 extends over 13 amino acids. After removal of 3 bases from V and 8 bases from J, the junction contained 4 bases not matched to a gene.

The CDR3 region has the DNA TGTGCCATCAGTGGTCAAAGCTCCTATAATTCACCCCTCCACTTT. Protein: CAISGQSSYNSPLHF. V is TRBV10-3 and J is TRBJ1-6; D call uncertain. There are 15 residues in the CDR3. V was shortened by 4 bases and J by 0 bases, with 7 bases between the two germline ends. Germline CDR1 ENHRY, CDR2 SYGVKD.